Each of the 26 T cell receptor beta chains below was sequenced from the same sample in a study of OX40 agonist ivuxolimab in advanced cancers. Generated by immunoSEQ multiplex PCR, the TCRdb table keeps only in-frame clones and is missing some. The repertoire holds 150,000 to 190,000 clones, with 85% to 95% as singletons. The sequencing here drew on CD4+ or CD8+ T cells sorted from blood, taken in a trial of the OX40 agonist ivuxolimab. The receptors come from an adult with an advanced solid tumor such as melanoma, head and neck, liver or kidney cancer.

CDR3 region: CASSVRTLNTEAFF. The CDR3 DNA follows: TGTGCCAGCAGCGTCCGGACACTCAACACTGAAGCTTTCTTT. This sequence joins TRBV9 and TRBJ1-1, with a tentative D call TRBD1 (5 bases). The germline gives CDR1 SGDLS, CDR2 YYNGEE. This CDR3 has 14 amino acids. V lost 2 bases and J lost 2, with 10 bases in between. Drawing the rest from reference TRBV9 and TRBJ1-1, the complete variable domain is DSGVTQTPKHLITATGQRVTLRCSPRSGDLSVYWYQQSLDQGLQFLIQYYNGEERAKGNILERFSAQQFPDLHSELNLSSLELGDSALYFCASSVRTLNTEAFFGQGTRLTVV.

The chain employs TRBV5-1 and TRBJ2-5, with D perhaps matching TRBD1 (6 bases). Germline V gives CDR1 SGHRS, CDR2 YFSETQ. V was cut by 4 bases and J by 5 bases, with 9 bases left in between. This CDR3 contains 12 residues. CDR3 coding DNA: TGCGCCAGCAGCGGCACAGGGGAGACCCAGTACTTC. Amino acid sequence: CASSGTGETQYF.

CDR3 sequence (DNA): TGCGCCAGCAGCCAAGGCGGGCAGGGAACCTCTGGAAACACCATATATTTT. It translates to CASSQGGQGTSGNTIYF. The chain has TRBV4-1 and TRBJ1-3, with D possibly matching TRBD1 (5 bases). Germline loops: CDR1 MGHRA, CDR2 YSYEKL. The CDR3 is 17 residues long. The V end was cut by 1 base, the J end by 0 bases, with 13 bases between.

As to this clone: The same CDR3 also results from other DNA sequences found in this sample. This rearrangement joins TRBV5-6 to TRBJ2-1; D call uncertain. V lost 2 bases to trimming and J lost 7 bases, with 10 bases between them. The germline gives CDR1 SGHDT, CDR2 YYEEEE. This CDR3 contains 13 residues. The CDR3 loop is CASSFPPGNEQFF. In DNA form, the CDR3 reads TGTGCCAGCAGCTTCCCCCCCGGGAATGAGCAGTTCTTC.

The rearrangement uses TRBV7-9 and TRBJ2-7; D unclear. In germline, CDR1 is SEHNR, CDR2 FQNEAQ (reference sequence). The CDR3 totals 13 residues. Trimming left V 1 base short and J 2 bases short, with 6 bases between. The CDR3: CASSLVLAYEQYF. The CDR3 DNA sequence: TGTGCCAGCAGCTTAGTTCTGGCCTACGAGCAGTACTTC.

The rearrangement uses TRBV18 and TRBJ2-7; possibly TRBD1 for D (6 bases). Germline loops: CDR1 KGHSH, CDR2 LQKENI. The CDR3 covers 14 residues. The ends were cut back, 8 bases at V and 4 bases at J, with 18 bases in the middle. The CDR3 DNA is TGTGCCAGCCAACCAGGGGAGATGGCTTACGAGCAGTACTTC. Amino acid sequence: CASQPGEMAYEQYF. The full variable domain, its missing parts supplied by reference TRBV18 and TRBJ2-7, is NAGVMQNPRHLVRRRGQEARLRCSPMKGHSHVYWYRQLPEEGLKFMVYLQKENIIDESGMPKERFSAEFPKEGPSILRIQQVVRGDSAAYFCASQPGEMAYEQYFGPGTRLTVT.

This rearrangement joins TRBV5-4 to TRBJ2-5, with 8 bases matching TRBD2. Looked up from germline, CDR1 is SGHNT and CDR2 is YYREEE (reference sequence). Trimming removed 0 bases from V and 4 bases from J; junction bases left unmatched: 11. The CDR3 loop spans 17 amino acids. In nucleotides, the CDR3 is TGTGCCAGCAGCTTGGTGGTAACGGGGGGGCCTGGAGAGACCCAGTACTTC. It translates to CASSLVVTGGPGETQYF.

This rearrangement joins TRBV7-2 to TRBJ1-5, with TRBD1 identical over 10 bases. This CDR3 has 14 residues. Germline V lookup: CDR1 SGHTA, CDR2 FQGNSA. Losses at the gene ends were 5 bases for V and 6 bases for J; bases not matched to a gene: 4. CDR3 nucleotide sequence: TGTGCCAGCAGCCCGGACAGGGGGACTCAGCCCCAGCATTTT. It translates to CASSPDRGTQPQHF.

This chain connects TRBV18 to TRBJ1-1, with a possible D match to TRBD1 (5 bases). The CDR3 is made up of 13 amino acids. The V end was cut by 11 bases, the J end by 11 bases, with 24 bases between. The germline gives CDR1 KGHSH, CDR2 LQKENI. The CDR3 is CAGTGRDWESAFF. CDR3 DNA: TGTGCCGGGACGGGCCGGGACTGGGAGTCGGCTTTCTTT.

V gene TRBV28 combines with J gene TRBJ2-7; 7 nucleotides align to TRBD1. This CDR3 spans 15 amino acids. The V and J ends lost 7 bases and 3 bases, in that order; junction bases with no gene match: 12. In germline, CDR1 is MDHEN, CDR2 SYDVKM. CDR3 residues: CASTRGPGGNYEQYF. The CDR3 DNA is TGTGCCAGCACGAGGGGGCCAGGGGGAAACTACGAGCAGTACTTC.

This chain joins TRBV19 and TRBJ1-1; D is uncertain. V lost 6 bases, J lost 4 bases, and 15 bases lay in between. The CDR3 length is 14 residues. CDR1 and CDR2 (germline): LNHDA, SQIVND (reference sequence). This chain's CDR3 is CASSTRAPTTEAFF. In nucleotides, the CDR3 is TGTGCCAGTAGCACCCGGGCCCCGACCACTGAAGCTTTCTTT.

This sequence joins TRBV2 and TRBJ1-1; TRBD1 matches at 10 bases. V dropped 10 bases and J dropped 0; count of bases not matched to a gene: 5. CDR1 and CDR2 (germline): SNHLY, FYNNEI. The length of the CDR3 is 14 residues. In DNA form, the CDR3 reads TGTGCCAAAGACAGGGGGCGTATGAACACTGAAGCTTTCTTT. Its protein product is CAKDRGRMNTEAFF.

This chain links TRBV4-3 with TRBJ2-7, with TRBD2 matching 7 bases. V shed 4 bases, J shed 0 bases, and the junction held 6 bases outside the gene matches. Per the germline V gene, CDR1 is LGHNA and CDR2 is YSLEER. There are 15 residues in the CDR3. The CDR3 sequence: CASSPLAVSSYEQYF. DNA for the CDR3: TGCGCCAGCAGCCCGCTAGCGGTCAGCTCCTACGAGCAGTACTTC.

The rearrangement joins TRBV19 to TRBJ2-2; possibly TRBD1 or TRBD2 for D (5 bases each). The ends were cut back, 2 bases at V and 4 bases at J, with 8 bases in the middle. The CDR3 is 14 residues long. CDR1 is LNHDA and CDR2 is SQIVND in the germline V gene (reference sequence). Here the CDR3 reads CASSIWGSTGELFF. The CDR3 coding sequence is TGTGCCAGTAGTATATGGGGGAGCACCGGGGAGCTGTTTTTT.

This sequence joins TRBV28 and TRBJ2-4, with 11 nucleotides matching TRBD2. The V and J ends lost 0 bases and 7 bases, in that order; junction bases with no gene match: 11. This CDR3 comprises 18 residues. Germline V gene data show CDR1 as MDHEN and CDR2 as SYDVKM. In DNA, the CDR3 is TGTGCCAGCAGTTTATGGACTAGCGGGACCCGTGGTCGGAACATTCAGTACTTC. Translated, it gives CASSLWTSGTRGRNIQYF.

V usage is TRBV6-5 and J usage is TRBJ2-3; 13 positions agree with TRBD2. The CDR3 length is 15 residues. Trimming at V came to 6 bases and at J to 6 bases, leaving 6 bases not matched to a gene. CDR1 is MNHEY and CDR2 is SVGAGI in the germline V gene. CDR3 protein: CASRELAGGRDTQYF. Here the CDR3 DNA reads TGTGCCAGCAGGGAACTAGCGGGAGGGCGGGATACGCAGTATTTT.

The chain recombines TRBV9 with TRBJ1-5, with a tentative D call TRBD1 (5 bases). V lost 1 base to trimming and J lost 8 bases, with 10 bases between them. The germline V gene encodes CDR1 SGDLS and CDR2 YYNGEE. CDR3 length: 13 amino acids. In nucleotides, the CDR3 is TGTGCCAGCAGCGTATCAGGGAGTGAGCCCCAGCATTTT. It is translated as CASSVSGSEPQHF.

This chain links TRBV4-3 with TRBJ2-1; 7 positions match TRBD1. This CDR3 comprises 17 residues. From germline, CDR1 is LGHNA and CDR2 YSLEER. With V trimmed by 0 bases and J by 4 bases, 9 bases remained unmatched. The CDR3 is CASSQDFTGQRYNEQFF. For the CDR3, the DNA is TGCGCCAGCAGCCAAGATTTTACGGGACAGCGATACAATGAGCAGTTCTTC.

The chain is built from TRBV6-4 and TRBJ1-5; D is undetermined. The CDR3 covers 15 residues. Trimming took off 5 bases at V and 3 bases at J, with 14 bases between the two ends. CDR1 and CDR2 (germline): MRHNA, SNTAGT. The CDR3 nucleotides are TGTGCCAGCAGTACCGCGGGAGGCTACAATCAGCCCCAGCATTTT. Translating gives CASSTAGGYNQPQHF.

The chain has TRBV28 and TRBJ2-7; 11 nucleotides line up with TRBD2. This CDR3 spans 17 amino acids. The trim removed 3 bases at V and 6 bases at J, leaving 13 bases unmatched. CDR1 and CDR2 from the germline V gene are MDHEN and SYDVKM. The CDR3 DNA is TGTGCCAGCAGTTTCCCCGGGGGGGCTAGCGGGAGGTCCGAGCAGTACTTC. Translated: CASSFPGGASGRSEQYF.

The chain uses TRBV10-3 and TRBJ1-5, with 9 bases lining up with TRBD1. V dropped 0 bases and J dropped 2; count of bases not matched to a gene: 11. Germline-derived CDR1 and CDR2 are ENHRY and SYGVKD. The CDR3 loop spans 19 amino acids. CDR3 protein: CAISESPGTGLNGNQPQHF. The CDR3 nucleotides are TGTGCCATCAGTGAGTCGCCAGGGACAGGGCTCAATGGCAATCAGCCCCAGCATTTT.

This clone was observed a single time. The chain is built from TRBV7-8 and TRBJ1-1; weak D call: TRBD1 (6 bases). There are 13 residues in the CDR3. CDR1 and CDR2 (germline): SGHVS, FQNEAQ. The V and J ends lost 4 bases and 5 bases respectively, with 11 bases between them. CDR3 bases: TGTGCCAGCAGCTCAAACAGGGTGACTGAAGCTTTCTTT. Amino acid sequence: CASSSNRVTEAFF.

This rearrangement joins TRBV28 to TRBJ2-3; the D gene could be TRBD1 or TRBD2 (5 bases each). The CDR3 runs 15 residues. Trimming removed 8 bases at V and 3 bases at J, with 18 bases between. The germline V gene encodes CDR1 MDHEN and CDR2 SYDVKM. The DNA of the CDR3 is TGTGCCAGCCCTCCGGGGCAGGGTCGGACAGATACGCAGTATTTT. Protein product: CASPPGQGRTDTQYF.

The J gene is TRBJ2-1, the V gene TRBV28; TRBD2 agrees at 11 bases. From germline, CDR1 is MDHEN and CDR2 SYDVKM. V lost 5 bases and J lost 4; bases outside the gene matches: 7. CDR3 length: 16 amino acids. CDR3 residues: CASSGGTSGLYNEQFF. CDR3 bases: TGTGCCAGCAGTGGCGGGACTAGCGGATTGTACAATGAGCAGTTCTTC.

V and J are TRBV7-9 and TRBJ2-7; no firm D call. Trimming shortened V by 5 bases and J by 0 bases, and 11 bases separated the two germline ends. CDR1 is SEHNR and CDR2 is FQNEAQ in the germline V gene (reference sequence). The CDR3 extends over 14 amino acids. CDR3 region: CASSPDLGSYEQYF. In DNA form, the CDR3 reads TGTGCCAGCAGCCCAGATTTGGGCTCCTACGAGCAGTACTTC.

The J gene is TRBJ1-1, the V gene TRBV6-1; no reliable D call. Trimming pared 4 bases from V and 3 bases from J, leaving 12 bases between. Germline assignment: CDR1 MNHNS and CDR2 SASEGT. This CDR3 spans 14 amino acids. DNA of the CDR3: TGTGCCAGCAGTGTCGTTACGGGCCACACTGAAGCTTTCTTT. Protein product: CASSVVTGHTEAFF.